This T cell receptor (beta chain) was identified during a study of cytomegalovirus exposure and HLA in healthy donors. The study's findings and limits: Among immune exposure information, only CMV serostatus was available. Within a later analysis, the majority of CMV-associated TCR beta chains appeared HLA-restricted. Most subjects had HLA-A and HLA-B alleles reportedly predicted accurately by TCR beta sequences. About 90% or about 30% of the time was how often most TCR beta V segments were productive, according to an earlier analysis.

As for this clone: Antigen unknown.

PCR involved 60 Vbeta and 13 Jbeta primers. Profiled with immunoSEQ multiplex PCR; TCRdb holds only in-frame clones, not every one. The sample shows roughly 150,000 clones, about two thirds of them seen only once. V was pared by 2 bases and J by 0 bases, with 11 bases between. In germline, CDR1 is KGHSH, CDR2 LQKENI. CDR3 size: 15 residues. The chain recombines TRBV18 with TRBJ2-7; D is perhaps TRBD2 (6 bases). Sequencing was carried out using PBMCs. This receptor was identified in a man aged 25 to 45 in good health and CMV-seropositive. The CDR3 here is CASSPGQDYSYEQYF. As DNA, the CDR3 is TGTGCCAGCTCACCAGGGCAGGACTACTCCTACGAGCAGTACTTC.